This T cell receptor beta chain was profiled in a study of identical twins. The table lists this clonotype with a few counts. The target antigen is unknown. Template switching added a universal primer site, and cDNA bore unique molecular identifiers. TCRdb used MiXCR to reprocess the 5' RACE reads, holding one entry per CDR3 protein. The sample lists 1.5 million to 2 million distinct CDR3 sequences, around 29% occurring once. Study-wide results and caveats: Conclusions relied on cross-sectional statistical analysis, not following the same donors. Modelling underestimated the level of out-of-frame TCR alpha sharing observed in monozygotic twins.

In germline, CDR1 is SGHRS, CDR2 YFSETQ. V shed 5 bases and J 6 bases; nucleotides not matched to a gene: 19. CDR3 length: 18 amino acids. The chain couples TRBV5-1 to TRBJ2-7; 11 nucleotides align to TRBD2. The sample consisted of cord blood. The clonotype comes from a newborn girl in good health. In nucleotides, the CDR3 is TGCGCCAGCAGAATCACTAGCGGGGGACTAGGGGTCTTGAGCGAGCAGTACTTC. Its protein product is CASRITSGGLGVLSEQYF.